The T cell receptor beta chain described here comes from a study of T cell responses to AZD1222 COVID-19 vaccine. Data came from immunoSEQ multiplex PCR; TCRdb stores just in-frame clones and leaves some out. The data hold about 130,000 clones, with roughly nine tenths observed a single time. Overall study findings and caveats: Unmutated variant regions reportedly attract nearly half of all spike-specific TCRs. Without day 14 samples, only post-peak T cell repertoires were studied. There were mostly white British donors and more females than males, and clonal diversity was possibly underestimated.

This clone was counted a few times. Its antigen is still unknown. Trimming removed 5 bases at V and 7 bases at J, with 21 bases between. The CDR3 totals 16 residues. From germline, CDR1 is KGHSH and CDR2 LQKENI. This specimen consisted of peripheral blood, obtained on day 0 of AZD1222 vaccination. The receptor's source is an adult in good health. The rearrangement joins TRBV18 to TRBJ2-1, with TRBD1 as a possible D gene (6 bases). The CDR3 loop reads CASSRQDSIGVNEQFF. In DNA, the CDR3 is TGTGCCAGCTCAAGACAGGACAGCATCGGGGTAAATGAGCAGTTCTTC. Combining the CDR3 with reference TRBV18 and TRBJ2-1 gives the whole variable domain NAGVMQNPRHLVRRRGQEARLRCSPMKGHSHVYWYRQLPEEGLKFMVYLQKENIIDESGMPKERFSAEFPKEGPSILRIQQVVRGDSAAYFCASSRQDSIGVNEQFFGPGTRLTVL.